A selection of T cell receptor beta chains follows, all from one sample in a study of blood T cell repertoires in COVID-19. Profiling relied on immunoSEQ multiplex PCR, and the TCRdb table lists in-frame clones only, not all of them. The repertoire holds about 230,000 clones, with 80% to 90% as singletons. Input material: PBMCs or T cells enriched from blood (not recorded which). Every receptor here comes from a woman aged 45-60 years in a cohort exposed to, infected with or recovered from COVID-19 (not recorded which). Both conserved end residues are part of each CDR3. The D gene is left open where the match is weak. Clone size is given for some rows only: seen once, a few or many times, or a class if the clone is expanded.

v_gene	d_gene	j_gene	abundance	CDR3aa	CDR3nt
TRBV5-1	TRBD2	TRBJ2-1	.	CASSLETLGLANEQFF	TGCGCCAGCAGCTTAGAAACCTTGGGACTAGCAAATGAGCAGTTCTTC
TRBV7-9	TRBD2	TRBJ2-3	.	CASSRLGGGQDTDTQYF	TGTGCCAGCAGCCGCCTGGGGGGAGGGCAGGACACAGATACGCAGTATTTT
TRBV5-1	.	TRBJ1-5	.	CASSLAGDSNQPQHF	TGCGCCAGCAGCTTGGCAGGCGATAGCAATCAGCCCCAGCATTTT
TRBV3-1/TRBV3-2	TRBD1	TRBJ2-7	.	CASSQPGTGLHEQYF	TGTGCCAGCAGCCAACCCGGGACAGGACTTCACGAGCAGTACTTC
TRBV27	.	TRBJ1-2	.	CASTPGRGRGYTF	TGTGCCAGCACCCCTGGTAGGGGTAGGGGCTACACCTTC
TRBV6-5	TRBD1	TRBJ1-3	few	CASKTGSSGNTIYF	TGTGCCAGCAAGACAGGGAGCTCTGGAAACACCATATATTTT
TRBV3-1/TRBV3-2	.	TRBJ2-7	.	CASSPLQSYEQYF	TGTGCCAGCAGCCCTTTACAGAGCTACGAGCAGTACTTC
TRBV6-5	TRBD1	TRBJ1-1	.	CASSTLGTDEAFF	TGTGCCAGCAGTACCCTAGGGACAGATGAAGCTTTCTTT
TRBV28	TRBD1	TRBJ2-7	.	CASSLGQREQYF	TGTGCCAGCAGTTTGGGACAGCGGGAGCAGTACTTC
TRBV29-1	.	TRBJ2-5	.	CSVARESETQYF	TGCAGCGTTGCCAGGGAATCAGAGACCCAGTACTTC
TRBV19	TRBD1	TRBJ1-1	.	CASTIPGQTTEAFF	TGTGCCAGTACCATCCCGGGACAGACCACTGAAGCTTTCTTT
TRBV6-5	.	TRBJ1-1	.	CASRKLNTEAFF	TGTGCCAGCAGGAAGCTGAACACTGAAGCTTTCTTT
TRBV11-3	.	TRBJ1-3	few	CASSLDSGSGNTIYF	TGTGCCAGCAGCTTAGACTCGGGAAGTGGAAACACCATATATTTT
TRBV10-3	TRBD1	TRBJ1-6	few	CAIGQGTNSPLHF	TGTGCCATCGGACAGGGAACAAATTCACCCCTCCACTTT
TRBV28	TRBD1	TRBJ1-5	.	CASGDRVQPQHF	TGTGCCAGCGGCGACAGGGTCCAGCCCCAGCATTTT
TRBV21-1	.	TRBJ2-1	.	CASSKLPGQGNEQFF	TGTGCCAGCAGCAAACTACCGGGACAGGGAAATGAGCAGTTCTTC
TRBV5-5	.	TRBJ1-4	once	CASSLVVGEKLFF	TGTGCCAGCAGCTTGGTCGTTGGCGAAAAACTGTTTTTT
TRBV7-2	.	TRBJ1-4	.	CASSLDSGRVREKLFF	TGTGCCAGCAGCTTAGATTCGGGCAGGGTCCGAGAAAAACTGTTTTTT
TRBV7-8	TRBD2	TRBJ2-2	.	CASSLVRGAVGELFF	TGTGCCAGCAGCTTAGTGCGGGGGGCGGTTGGGGAGCTGTTTTTT
TRBV10-2	.	TRBJ2-7	.	CASSEVSNYEQYF	TGCGCCAGCAGTGAGGTGTCCAATTACGAGCAGTACTTC
TRBV11-2	TRBD2	TRBJ2-1	once	CASSNPGRSEFF	TGTGCCAGCAGCAACCCCGGGAGGAGTGAGTTCTTC
TRBV28	.	TRBJ1-2	few	CASSGGVAYGYTF	TGTGCCAGCAGCGGGGGGGTTGCCTATGGCTACACCTTC
TRBV18	TRBD1	TRBJ1-2	.	CASSPDRLLPRNYGYTF	TGTGCCAGCTCACCGGACAGGCTCCTACCAAGGAACTATGGCTACACCTTC
TRBV4-1	.	TRBJ1-4	.	CASSQDSRDANEKLFF	TGCGCCAGCAGCCAAGATTCACGGGATGCTAATGAAAAACTGTTTTTT
TRBV18	TRBD2	TRBJ2-2	.	CASSPPLERGLGELFF	TGTGCCAGCTCACCACCGCTCGAGCGGGGACTGGGGGAGCTGTTTTTT
TRBV9	.	TRBJ1-1	once	CASSVDPGVNTEAFF	TGTGCCAGCAGCGTAGATCCAGGGGTGAACACTGAAGCTTTCTTT
TRBV28	.	TRBJ1-2	.	CASSLFPGRRGYTF	TGTGCCAGCAGTTTATTCCCAGGGCGGCGGGGCTACACCTTC
TRBV27	.	TRBJ1-5	.	CASSPRTENQPQHF	TGTGCCAGCAGTCCCCGGACAGAGAATCAGCCCCAGCATTTT
TRBV7-8	.	TRBJ2-5	.	CASSRTEFRETQYF	TGTGCCAGCAGCCGTACCGAGTTCAGGGAGACCCAGTACTTC
TRBV5-8	TRBD1	TRBJ2-5	few	CASKSWTGQETQYF	TGTGCCAGCAAGTCATGGACAGGCCAAGAGACCCAGTACTTC
TRBV4-2	TRBD1	TRBJ2-4	.	CASSPAGTGGVAKNIQYF	TGTGCCAGCAGCCCCGCCGGGACAGGGGGTGTAGCCAAAAACATTCAGTACTTC
TRBV28	.	TRBJ1-2	.	CASSPRQVYGYTF	TGTGCCAGCTCCCCTCGACAGGTCTATGGCTACACCTTC
TRBV6-5	.	TRBJ1-5	.	CASSFYPRASNQPQHF	TGTGCCAGCAGTTTCTACCCTCGAGCCAGCAATCAGCCCCAGCATTTT
TRBV6-5	.	TRBJ2-5	.	CASSKTRRETQYF	TGTGCCAGCAGTAAGACTAGGAGGGAGACCCAGTACTTC
TRBV10-1	.	TRBJ2-2	.	CASSTALGGAGELFF	TGCGCCAGCAGTACGGCCTTAGGGGGGGCCGGGGAGCTGTTTTTT
TRBV4-3	TRBD1	TRBJ1-6	.	CASSQDQLTGEGSPLHF	TGCGCCAGCAGCCAAGACCAACTGACAGGGGAAGGATCACCCCTCCACTTT
TRBV11-3	.	TRBJ2-7	.	CASSSTTGIHEQYF	TGTGCCAGCAGCTCCACGACAGGTATCCACGAGCAGTACTTC
TRBV2	TRBD2	TRBJ2-3	.	CASKGVSGAPPQYF	TGTGCCAGCAAAGGAGTCAGCGGGGCACCCCCGCAGTATTTT
TRBV9	.	TRBJ1-2	.	CASSPSQARTNYGYTF	TGTGCCAGCAGCCCGAGCCAGGCCAGAACTAACTATGGCTACACCTTC